Presented here are 12 T cell receptor beta chains from one specimen sequenced in a study of T cells in Graves' hyperthyroidism and ophthalmopathy. Amplified TCR beta CDR3 regions came from RNA transcripts. A first-round RT-PCR of the TCR CDR3 used the HTBI primer set. MiXCR, run by TCRdb on the multiplex PCR reads, gives a single entry per CDR3 protein. This table has more than 350,000 distinct CDR3 sequences, roughly 15% appearing once. Specimen: blood. All receptors come from a woman aged 25-40 years with Graves' hyperthyroidism that later progressed to Graves' ophthalmopathy.

This clonotype was counted ten times or more. V usage is TRBV6-1 and J usage is TRBJ1-2, with TRBD1 matching over 8 bases. Germline V gene lookup returns CDR1 MNHNS and CDR2 SASEGT. J gave up 6 bases and V 11 bases, and 17 bases lay outside the gene matches. The CDR3 spans 15 residues. The CDR3 here is CAGGSFQGAKDGYTF. The CDR3 coding sequence is TGTGCCGGAGGGTCCTTTCAGGGGGCAAAGGATGGCTACACCTTC.

Points on this clonotype: This may arise from a read error, as a much more abundant clone is one base away. The rearrangement uses TRBV6-1 and TRBJ1-2; D remains ambiguous. V dropped 1 base and J dropped 4 bases, with 13 bases sitting between them. Looked up from germline, CDR1 is MNHNS and CDR2 is SASEGT. This CDR3 spans 15 amino acids. In DNA, the CDR3 is TGTGCCAGCAGTGAAGGGTGGAGGGCAAGCTATGGCTACACCTTC. Translation: CASSEGWRASYGYTF.

This clonotype was seen at least ten times. V is TRBV10-2 and J is TRBJ1-4, with 9 positions matching TRBD1. The ends lost 3 bases at V and 11 bases at J; junction bases unmatched: 10. Germline V lookup: CDR1 WSHSY, CDR2 SAAADI. There are 15 residues in the CDR3. Written as DNA, the CDR3 is TGCGCCAGCAGTGAAATAGGGACAGGGAATTTGAAACTGTTTTTT. Its protein product is CASSEIGTGNLKLFF.

Ten or more counts support this clonotype. The chain employs TRBV12-3 or TRBV12-4 and TRBJ1-2, with 8 bases identical to TRBD1. The CDR3 has 12 amino acids. V dropped 7 bases and J dropped 8; count of bases not matched to a gene: 6. The CDR3 DNA is TGTGCCAGCAAAACAGGGGGGGGGGGCTACACCTTC. It encodes CASKTGGGGYTF.

This clonotype has a count of ten or more. CDR3 coding DNA: TGTGCCAGCAGGTGGGGGCGGGCGGAAAAACTGTTTTTT. This translates into CASRWGRAEKLFF. This sequence joins TRBV28 and TRBJ1-4; tentative D call: TRBD1 (6 bases). V lost 6 bases to trimming and J lost 8 bases, with 13 bases between them. The CDR3 consists of 13 residues. The germline CDR1 and CDR2 sequences are MDHEN and SYDVKM.

This clonotype showed up just a few times. The chain links TRBV6-1 to TRBJ1-2; tentative D call: TRBD1 (5 bases). This CDR3 region has 15 residues. Trimming took 6 bases from V and 0 from J, leaving 14 bases between them. Germline V gene lookup returns CDR1 MNHNS and CDR2 SASEGT. CDR3 residues: CASSNNRRANYGYTF. The CDR3 DNA follows: TGTGCCAGCAGCAACAACAGGAGAGCTAACTATGGCTACACCTTC.

In this sample, this clonotype turned up once. A single base separates this from a much larger clone, so it may be a read error. V and J are TRBV12-3 or TRBV12-4 and TRBJ2-1, with D maybe TRBD1 (6 bases). The CDR3 runs 11 residues. Trimming removed 4 bases at V and 10 bases at J, with 8 bases between. The CDR3 DNA follows: TGTGCCAGCAGTTCAGGGGTCGAGCAGTTCTTC. The encoded protein is CASSSGVEQFF.

The chain is built from TRBV5-1 and TRBJ1-2; D is unclear. The CDR3 totals 14 residues. V shed 0 bases and J shed 4 bases, with 10 bases lying between them. Germline V CDR1 and CDR2: SGHRS, YFSETQ. The CDR3 bases are TGCGCCAGCAGCTTGGCGGCGGCGAGCTATGGCTACACCTTC. It specifies CASSLAAASYGYTF.

The chain carries TRBV5-1 and TRBJ2-5, with D possibly being TRBD1 (6 bases). CDR3 length: 15 residues. The V gene lost 1 base and the J gene lost 2 bases, with 12 bases spanning the gap. Germline V gives CDR1 SGHRS, CDR2 YFSETQ. As DNA, the CDR3 is TGCGCCAGCAGCTTGACAGGGCCCCCTCAAGAGACCCAGTACTTC. Its translation: CASSLTGPPQETQYF.

The CDR3 nucleotides are TGTGCCAGCAGCCAGGACACCACGCGGGGGGAGACCCAGTACTTC. Translating gives CASSQDTTRGETQYF. This chain joins TRBV3-1 and TRBJ2-5, with 7 bases identical to TRBD2. The V and J ends lost 3 bases and 5 bases, in that order; junction bases with no gene match: 9. This CDR3 spans 15 amino acids. Germline CDR1 reads LGHDT; CDR2 reads YNNKEL (reference sequence).

This clonotype was recorded at least ten times. The rearrangement joins TRBV7-9 to TRBJ2-3; D ambiguous. The V end lost 5 bases, the J end lost 2 bases, and 11 bases lay between the germline ends. The germline V gene has CDR1 SEHNR and CDR2 FQNEAQ (reference sequence). The CDR3 consists of 14 residues. For the CDR3, the DNA is TGTGCCAGCAGCCCCCCGGCCGACACAGATACGCAGTATTTT. Its translation: CASSPPADTDTQYF.

This clonotype was observed at least ten times. The chain joins TRBV6-5 to TRBJ1-2, with 9 nucleotides matching TRBD1. Germline trimming cut 2 bases from V and 8 bases from J; bases unmatched to any gene: 9. Germline V gene sequence: CDR1 MNHEY, CDR2 SVGAGI. The CDR3 runs to 15 residues. Here the CDR3 reads CASSYNMDRGWGYTF. CDR3 nucleotides: TGTGCCAGCAGTTACAATATGGACAGGGGTTGGGGCTACACCTTC.